The subject of this entry is one T cell receptor beta chain. Its antigen is undetermined. The CDR3 spans 14 residues. Germline V gene data show CDR1 as MNHEY and CDR2 as SMNVEV (reference sequence). The sample belongs to a study of monozygotic twins with inflammatory bowel disease. Study-level results: Compared with healthy twins, IBD patients shared fewer clonotypes with others, especially with disease activity.

For every TCR library, roughly 3,600 ng of total RNA was used. Both TCRalpha and TCRbeta cDNA were subjected to two nested PCRs lasting around 15 and 10 cycles. TCRdb reprocessed the 5' RACE reads and reports one entry per CDR3 protein, with no DNA. In all, the sample yields about 380,000 distinct CDR3 sequences. Sequencing was performed on blood. The rearrangement links TRBV27 to TRBJ1-6; checking the TCRdb D call of TRBD1 is not possible without DNA. This clonotype was sampled from a human donor with ulcerative colitis or Crohn's disease, or a healthy co-twin of an affected twin (not recorded which). CDR3 loop: CASTEHRGNSPLHF.